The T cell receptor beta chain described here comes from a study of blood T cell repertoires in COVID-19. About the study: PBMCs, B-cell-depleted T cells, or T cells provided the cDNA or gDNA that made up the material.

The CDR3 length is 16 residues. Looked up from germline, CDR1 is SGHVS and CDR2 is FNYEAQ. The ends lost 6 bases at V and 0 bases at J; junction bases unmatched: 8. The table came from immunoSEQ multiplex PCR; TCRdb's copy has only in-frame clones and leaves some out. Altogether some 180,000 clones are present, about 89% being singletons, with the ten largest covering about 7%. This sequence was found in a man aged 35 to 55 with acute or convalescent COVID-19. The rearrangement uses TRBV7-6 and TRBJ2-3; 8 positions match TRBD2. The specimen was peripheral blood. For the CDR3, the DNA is TGTGCCAGCAGACTAGGCGCGGGGGGTAGCACAGATACGCAGTATTTT. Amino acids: CASRLGAGGSTDTQYF.